What follows are 20 T cell receptor beta chains derived from one specimen sequenced in a study of OX40 agonist ivuxolimab in advanced cancers. Sequenced by immunoSEQ multiplex PCR; TCRdb stores in-frame clones only, minus some. The sample contains 69,000 or so clones, approximately 78% of which appear only once. Sequenced material: CD4+ or CD8+ T cells sorted from blood, taken in a trial of the OX40 agonist ivuxolimab. These receptors were obtained from an adult with an advanced solid tumor such as melanoma, head and neck, liver or kidney cancer.

This sequence joins TRBV11-3 and TRBJ2-1, with TRBD2 matching 7 bases. The V gene end was trimmed by 1 base and the J gene end by 6 bases; junction bases not matched to a gene: 6. The CDR3 contains 15 residues. Looked up from germline, CDR1 is SGHNT and CDR2 is YENEEA. In nucleotides, the CDR3 is TGTGCCAGCAGCTTAGGAGGACTAGGTAGCAATGAGCAGTTCTTC. It encodes CASSLGGLGSNEQFF. The whole variable domain, filled in from reference TRBV11-3 and TRBJ2-1, reads EAGVVQSPRYKIIEKKQPVAFWCNPISGHNTLYWYLQNLGQGPELLIRYENEEAVDDSQLPKDRFSAERLKGVDSTLKIQPAELGDSAVYLCASSLGGLGSNEQFFGPGTRLTVL.

As concerns this clone: The junction departs from germline at one end; a sequencing error may be responsible. The chain links TRBV4-3 to TRBJ2-2; TRBD1 matches 7 bases. Germline V gene data show CDR1 as LGHNA and CDR2 as YSLEER. The CDR3 contains 20 residues. The CDR3 spells CASSQDGQSGQRMNAGELFF. DNA of the CDR3: TGCGCCAGCAGCCAGGATGGACAATCGGGACAGAGAATGAACGCCGGCGAGCTGTTTTTT.

The V and J genes are TRBV28 and TRBJ2-2; a possible D gene is TRBD2 (5 bases). The CDR3 is 15 amino acids. The germline V and J ends were trimmed by 2 bases and 1 base, with 8 bases remaining between them. Germline V gives CDR1 MDHEN, CDR2 SYDVKM. CDR3 loop: CASSLPGENTGELFF. In DNA form, the CDR3 reads TGTGCCAGCAGTTTACCCGGGGAGAACACCGGGGAGCTGTTTTTT.

This clone was recorded once. The chain recombines TRBV14 with TRBJ1-5; no firm D call. Germline lookup yields CDR1 SGHDN and CDR2 FVKESK. V lost 1 base, J lost 1 base, and 11 bases lay in between. This CDR3 comprises 16 residues. Written as DNA, the CDR3 is TGTGCCAGCAGCCAAGGGGGAGGGTCAAGCAATCAGCCCCAGCATTTT. Translated: CASSQGGGSSNQPQHF.

This chain connects TRBV5-1 to TRBJ2-6; 10 nucleotides line up with TRBD1. The CDR3 loop spans 19 amino acids. The germline V gene encodes CDR1 SGHRS and CDR2 YFSETQ. V gave up 6 bases and J gave up 2 bases; unmatched junction bases: 14. CDR3 region: CASTNYRDRGSPGANVLTF. CDR3 nucleotide sequence: TGCGCCAGCACTAACTACCGGGACAGGGGATCCCCTGGGGCCAACGTCCTGACTTTC.

The chain has TRBV7-8 and TRBJ2-2; D may be TRBD2 (6 bases). Germline V gives CDR1 SGHVS, CDR2 FQNEAQ. With 5 bases removed from V and 4 bases from J, the gap between germline ends came to 11 bases. The CDR3 is 14 amino acids. The CDR3 sequence: CASSRGGATGELFF. In nucleotides, the CDR3 is TGTGCCAGCAGCCGGGGCGGGGCCACCGGGGAGCTGTTTTTT.

The chain uses TRBV9 and TRBJ2-5; D uncertain. Germline values: CDR1 SGDLS, CDR2 YYNGEE. V was pared by 3 bases and J by 2 bases, with 20 bases between. This CDR3 region has 17 residues. The CDR3 coding sequence is TGTGCCAGCAGCGCCGGAGCAGGTAGTGGGTTACAAGAGACCCAGTACTTC. Its protein product is CASSAGAGSGLQETQYF.

The rearrangement uses TRBV5-1 and TRBJ1-1; D might be TRBD1 (6 bases). V was cut by 6 bases and J by 2 bases, with 14 bases left in between. CDR1 is SGHRS, CDR2 YFSETQ, per germline. This CDR3 contains 14 residues. CDR3: CASTFGGANTEAFF. The DNA for the CDR3 is TGCGCCAGCACCTTTGGGGGGGCCAACACTGAAGCTTTCTTT.

V usage is TRBV5-1 and J usage is TRBJ1-1; D uncertain. V lost 4 bases, J lost 3 bases, and 13 bases lay in between. In germline, CDR1 is SGHRS, CDR2 YFSETQ. The CDR3 length is 14 residues. The CDR3 DNA follows: TGCGCCAGCAGCAACATGCAACGGGACACTGAAGCTTTCTTT. Amino acid sequence: CASSNMQRDTEAFF. Using reference TRBV5-1 and TRBJ1-1 for the parts outside the CDR3, the full variable domain is KAGVTQTPRYLIKTRGQQVTLSCSPISGHRSVSWYQQTPGQGLQFLFEYFSETQRNKGNFPGRFSGRQFSNSRSEMNVSTLELGDSALYLCASSNMQRDTEAFFGQGTRLTVV.

The chain joins TRBV2 to TRBJ2-7; 8 bases fit TRBD1. This CDR3 has 13 amino acids. Looked up from germline, CDR1 is SNHLY and CDR2 is FYNNEI. V lost 2 bases to trimming and J lost 6 bases; unmatched junction nucleotides: 3. The CDR3 region is CASSEYRGSEQYF. CDR3 bases: TGTGCCAGCAGTGAATACAGGGGGAGCGAGCAGTACTTC. The entire variable domain, with the rest obtained from reference TRBV2 and TRBJ2-7, is as follows: EPEVTQTPSHQVTQMGQEVILRCVPISNHLYFYWYRQILGQKVEFLVSFYNNEISEKSEIFDDQFSVERPDGSNFTLKIRSTKLEDSAMYFCASSEYRGSEQYFGPGTRLTVT.

The rearrangement links TRBV2 to TRBJ1-1; D is ambiguous. This CDR3 region has 11 residues. V lost 6 bases and J lost 8, with 10 bases in between. From germline, CDR1 is SNHLY and CDR2 FYNNEI. CDR3 sequence reads: CASSRGFEAFF. The CDR3 nucleotides are TGTGCCAGCAGCAGAGGGTTCGAAGCTTTCTTT.

This chain joins TRBV19 and TRBJ1-4; TRBD1 matches at 7 bases. J gave up 5 bases and V 5 bases, and 8 bases lay outside the gene matches. This CDR3 is built from 15 residues. Germline V gene lookup returns CDR1 LNHDA and CDR2 SQIVND (reference sequence). CDR3 DNA sequence: TGTGCCAGTAGTGTCCGAGGGGGCGCGAATGAAAAACTGTTTTTT. Amino acids: CASSVRGGANEKLFF.

This rearrangement joins TRBV5-1 to TRBJ2-7; 9 bases line up with TRBD1. With V trimmed by 4 bases and J by 3 bases, 8 bases remained unmatched. This CDR3 comprises 15 residues. Germline V lookup: CDR1 SGHRS, CDR2 YFSETQ. CDR3 in DNA: TGCGCCAGCAGCCCCGGGGGGACAGGGATCTACGAGCAGTACTTC. It encodes CASSPGGTGIYEQYF.

This clone appeared a few times. V and J are TRBV27 and TRBJ2-7; D is possibly TRBD1 or TRBD2 (5 bases each). This CDR3 contains 13 residues. Trimming took 5 bases from V and 3 from J, leaving 11 bases between them. CDR1 and CDR2 from the germline V gene are MNHEY and SMNVEV (reference sequence). CDR3 loop: CASSPRDDYEQYF. The CDR3, as DNA: TGTGCCAGCAGTCCCCGGGACGACTACGAGCAGTACTTC.

The V call is TRBV7-2, the J call TRBJ2-7; TRBD2 matches 13 bases. This CDR3 has 17 amino acids. Looked up from germline, CDR1 is SGHTA and CDR2 is FQGNSA. The V gene end was trimmed by 5 bases and the J gene end by 3 bases; junction bases not matched to a gene: 10. The CDR3, as DNA: TGTGCCAGCAGCGAGACTAGCGGGGGGTCCCGGGGCTACGAGCAGTACTTC. It is translated as CASSETSGGSRGYEQYF.

The chain uses TRBV7-8 and TRBJ2-3; D uncertain. The CDR3 extends over 16 amino acids. V was pared by 3 bases and J by 0 bases, with 13 bases between. Germline V gene lookup returns CDR1 SGHVS and CDR2 FQNEAQ. The CDR3 DNA is TGTGCCAGCAGCTTCTCACTTGACCCTAGCACAGATACGCAGTATTTT. This translates into CASSFSLDPSTDTQYF. Drawing the rest from reference TRBV7-8 and TRBJ2-3, the complete variable domain is GAGVSQSPRYKVAKRGQDVALRCDPISGHVSLFWYQQALGQGPEFLTYFQNEAQLDKSGLPSDRFFAERPEGSVSTLKIQRTQQEDSAVYLCASSFSLDPSTDTQYFGPGTRLTVL.

The V call is TRBV18, the J call TRBJ2-3; 14 bases are shared with TRBD2. The J segment lost 1 base and the V segment lost 3 bases, leaving 3 bases of the junction unmatched. The CDR3 is 17 amino acids. CDR1 is KGHSH, CDR2 LQKENI, per germline. The CDR3 region has the DNA TGTGCCAGCTCACCTGGGACTAGCGGGAGCGGCACAGATACGCAGTATTTT. Translating it yields CASSPGTSGSGTDTQYF.

This chain links TRBV27 with TRBJ2-7; TRBD1 or TRBD2 may be the D gene (5 bases each). V lost 8 bases and J 3 bases, leaving 17 bases between the germline ends. The CDR3 covers 14 residues. The germline gives CDR1 MNHEY, CDR2 SMNVEV (reference sequence). The CDR3 protein is CASRTWDGDYEQYF. CDR3 in DNA: TGTGCCAGCCGCACTTGGGACGGAGACTACGAGCAGTACTTC.

This clone showed up just once. This chain connects TRBV19 to TRBJ2-7; the D gene could be TRBD1 or TRBD2 (5 bases each). V dropped 4 bases and J dropped 3 bases, with 13 bases sitting between them. From germline, CDR1 is LNHDA and CDR2 SQIVND (reference sequence). CDR3 length equals 14 residues. The CDR3 DNA follows: TGTGCCAGTAGTACCTCGGGACGGAGCTACGAGCAGTACTTC. It yields the protein CASSTSGRSYEQYF.

This clone has just one count. The rearrangement uses TRBV7-2 and TRBJ2-3; TRBD2 matches at 11 bases. The germline CDR1 and CDR2 sequences are SGHTA and FQGNSA. V gave up 4 bases and J gave up 7 bases; unmatched junction bases: 7. The CDR3 spans 15 residues. The CDR3 sequence is CASSSASGGSNTQYF. CDR3 sequence (DNA): TGTGCCAGCAGCTCCGCTAGCGGGGGGTCAAATACGCAGTATTTT.